The clone carrying this T cell receptor (beta chain) was detected ten times or more. What it binds is not known. The data derive from a study of T cells after yellow fever vaccination. Overall study results and limits: The booster saw the reappearance of most primary-vaccination clones (around 95% CD4, 70% to 90% CD8). A weaker but faster secondary response was observed, peaking on day 5 versus 15.

Germline CDR1 and CDR2: MNHEY and SMNVEV (reference sequence). CDR3 size: 13 residues. After removal of 8 bases from V and 3 bases from J, the junction contained 5 bases not matched to a gene. TCRdb independently ran MiXCR on the 5' RACE reads; one entry per CDR3 protein. The sample lists hundreds of thousands of distinct CDR3 sequences, about 3.5% occurring once. Source: PBMCs, taken on the day of the yellow fever booster vaccination. The clonotype was recovered from a man between 18 and 29 years old who received the YFV17D yellow fever vaccine. This rearrangement joins TRBV27 to TRBJ2-7, with 9 bases identical to TRBD1. CDR3 in DNA: TGTGCCAGCGCCTTGGGACAGGGCTACGAGCAGTACTTC. The encoded protein is CASALGQGYEQYF.